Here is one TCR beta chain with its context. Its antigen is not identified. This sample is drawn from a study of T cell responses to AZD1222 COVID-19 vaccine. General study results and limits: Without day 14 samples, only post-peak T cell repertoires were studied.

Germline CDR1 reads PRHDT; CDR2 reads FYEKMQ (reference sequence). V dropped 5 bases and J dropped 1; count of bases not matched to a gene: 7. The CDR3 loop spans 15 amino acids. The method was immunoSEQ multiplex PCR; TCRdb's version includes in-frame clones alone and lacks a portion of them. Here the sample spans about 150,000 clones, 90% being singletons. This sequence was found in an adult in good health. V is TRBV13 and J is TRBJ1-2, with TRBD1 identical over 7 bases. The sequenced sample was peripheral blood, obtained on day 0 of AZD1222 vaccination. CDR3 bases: TGTGCCAGCAGCCCGGACCGGGACAGTAACTATGGCTACACCTTC. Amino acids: CASSPDRDSNYGYTF. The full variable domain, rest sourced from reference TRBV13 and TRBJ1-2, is AAGVIQSPRHLIKEKRETATLKCYPIPRHDTVYWYQQGPGQDPQFLISFYEKMQSDKGSIPDRFSAQQFSDYHSELNMSSLELGDSALYFCASSPDRDSNYGYTFGSGTRLTVV.